A single sample is the source of the 32 T cell receptor beta chains below, sequenced in a study of technical replicates of blood from several donors. Assay used: immunoSEQ multiplex PCR; TCRdb lists only in-frame clones, some missing. The sample has tens of thousands of clones, roughly 96% seen once. Input material: T cells isolated from PBMCs. The receptors were gathered from a human donor in good health.

V gene TRBV7-2 combines with J gene TRBJ1-1, with a possible D match to TRBD1 (6 bases). In germline, CDR1 is SGHTA, CDR2 FQGNSA. V was trimmed by 7 bases and J by 8 bases, leaving 23 bases between them. The CDR3 sequence is 15 residues long. The CDR3 is CASIIRGGPRPEAFF. Written as DNA, the CDR3 is TGTGCCAGCATCATCCGGGGGGGGCCCAGACCAGAAGCTTTCTTT.

The count of this clone is one. CDR3 sequence (DNA): TGTGCCAGCGCCAGCACCGGGGTTTCACCCCTCCACTTT. It encodes CASASTGVSPLHF. The rearrangement uses TRBV2 and TRBJ1-6; no clear D. CDR1 is SNHLY, CDR2 FYNNEI, per germline. V was clipped by 8 bases and J by 9 bases, with 14 bases between them. This CDR3 comprises 13 residues.

In DNA, the CDR3 is TGTGCCAGTAGTCCACATGGCGGGTCACTCATCAGTCAGCCCCAGCATTTT. Amino acid sequence: CASSPHGGSLISQPQHF. This sequence joins TRBV19 and TRBJ1-5; D is ambiguous. Deletions cut 5 bases from V and 6 bases from J, with 23 bases between. CDR1 and CDR2 from the germline V gene are LNHDA and SQIVND (reference sequence). This CDR3 is built from 17 residues.

The chain joins TRBV5-1 to TRBJ2-6, with D unresolved. The CDR3 spans 17 residues. From germline, CDR1 is SGHRS and CDR2 YFSETQ. V lost 3 bases and J 0 bases, leaving 13 bases between the germline ends. The CDR3 DNA sequence: TGCGCCAGCAGCTCGGAAACCGACTTCTCTGGGGCCAACGTCCTGACTTTC. Protein sequence: CASSSETDFSGANVLTF.

This chain connects TRBV5-4 to TRBJ1-6; 8 bases map to TRBD1. Germline CDR1 and CDR2: SGHNT and YYREEE (reference sequence). The CDR3 has 14 residues. The V segment lost 3 bases and the J segment 15 bases; nucleotides outside the gene matches: 11. CDR3 amino acids: CASSSDRGSERLHF. As DNA, the CDR3 is TGTGCCAGCAGCTCCGACAGGGGATCGGAACGCCTCCACTTT. Variable domain in full (rest from reference TRBV5-4 and TRBJ1-6): ETGVTQSPTHLIKTRGQQVTLRCSSQSGHNTVSWYQQALGQGPQFIFQYYREEENGRGNFPPRFSGLQFPNYSSELNVNALELDDSALYLCASSSDRGSERLHFGNGTRLTVT.

V usage is TRBV5-4 and J usage is TRBJ1-1, with D perhaps TRBD1 (5 bases). The ends were cut back, 2 bases at V and 1 base at J, with 6 bases in the middle. The CDR3 is 13 residues long. Germline lookup yields CDR1 SGHNT and CDR2 YYREEE (reference sequence). In DNA, the CDR3 is TGTGCCAGCAGCTTAGACAGGAACACTGAAGCTTTCTTT. Protein product: CASSLDRNTEAFF. Looking up the rest from reference TRBV5-4 and TRBJ1-1 gives the full variable domain: ETGVTQSPTHLIKTRGQQVTLRCSSQSGHNTVSWYQQALGQGPQFIFQYYREEENGRGNFPPRFSGLQFPNYSSELNVNALELDDSALYLCASSLDRNTEAFFGQGTRLTVV.

The V and J genes are TRBV10-3 and TRBJ2-5, with a tentative D call TRBD2 (5 bases). The germline V gene has CDR1 ENHRY and CDR2 SYGVKD. The CDR3 is 13 residues long. V gave up 2 bases and J gave up 5 bases, with 9 bases separating them. The CDR3 DNA reads TGTGCCATCAGTGAGCCGGGGTCGGAGACCCAGTACTTC. It encodes CAISEPGSETQYF.

V gene TRBV5-1 combines with J gene TRBJ1-2; D may be TRBD1 (5 bases). CDR1 is SGHRS and CDR2 is YFSETQ in the germline V gene. Trimming left V 2 bases short and J 4 bases short, with 12 bases between. CDR3 length equals 14 residues. The CDR3 here is CASSFETAFYGYTF. As DNA, the CDR3 is TGCGCCAGCAGCTTCGAGACAGCCTTCTATGGCTACACCTTC.

This chain joins TRBV2 and TRBJ2-1; tentatively, D is TRBD2 (5 bases). The V end was cut by 4 bases, the J end by 9 bases, with 13 bases between. The CDR3 covers 13 residues. Germline V lookup: CDR1 SNHLY, CDR2 FYNNEI. The CDR3 DNA is TGTGCCAGCAGTGGGTTTACTAGTTTTGAGCAGTTCTTC. This encodes CASSGFTSFEQFF. The entire variable domain, with the rest obtained from reference TRBV2 and TRBJ2-1, is as follows: EPEVTQTPSHQVTQMGQEVILRCVPISNHLYFYWYRQILGQKVEFLVSFYNNEISEKSEIFDDQFSVERPDGSNFTLKIRSTKLEDSAMYFCASSGFTSFEQFFGPGTRLTVL.

This chain connects TRBV5-1 to TRBJ1-2; D unclear. The V and J ends lost 0 bases and 7 bases respectively, with 13 bases between them. The CDR3 runs to 14 residues. In germline, CDR1 is SGHRS, CDR2 YFSETQ. The CDR3 coding sequence is TGCGCCAGCAGCTTGGGCGCCGCTCGGGGTGGCTACACCTTC. Encoded protein: CASSLGAARGGYTF. Full variable domain (remainder filled in from reference TRBV5-1 and TRBJ1-2): KAGVTQTPRYLIKTRGQQVTLSCSPISGHRSVSWYQQTPGQGLQFLFEYFSETQRNKGNFPGRFSGRQFSNSRSEMNVSTLELGDSALYLCASSLGAARGGYTFGSGTRLTVV.

This chain uses TRBV9 with TRBJ2-3; 14 nucleotides align to TRBD2. CDR1 is SGDLS, CDR2 YYNGEE, per germline. The CDR3 has 18 residues. The trim removed 3 bases at V and 0 bases at J, leaving 6 bases unmatched. Written as DNA, the CDR3 is TGTGCCAGCAGCGCCCGACTAGCGGGGGGGCCAAGCACAGATACGCAGTATTTT. It specifies CASSARLAGGPSTDTQYF.

This clone was detected once. V and J are TRBV6-4 and TRBJ1-5, with 7 bases lining up with TRBD1. Looked up from germline, CDR1 is MRHNA and CDR2 is SNTAGT. This CDR3 contains 13 residues. V was clipped by 8 bases and J by 6 bases; unmatched bases: 7. The DNA for the CDR3 is TGTGCCAGCGGCGAGACAGGGACTCAGCCCCAGCATTTT. It codes for CASGETGTQPQHF.

The chain carries TRBV11-2 and TRBJ2-3; 10 nucleotides agree with TRBD2. V shed 2 bases, J shed 4 bases, and the junction held 3 bases outside the gene matches. Germline CDR1 SGHAT, CDR2 FQNNGV. This CDR3 has 15 amino acids. CDR3 amino acids: CASSLRTSGADTQYF. CDR3 nucleotides: TGTGCCAGCAGCTTAAGGACTAGCGGAGCAGATACGCAGTATTTT.

The chain recombines TRBV19 with TRBJ2-3, with TRBD2 as a possible D gene (6 bases). V lost 1 base, J lost 2 bases, and 16 bases lay in between. The CDR3 is 17 amino acids. Germline loops: CDR1 LNHDA, CDR2 SQIVND (reference sequence). The CDR3 is CASSIVGVGTYTDTQYF. The CDR3 DNA reads TGTGCCAGTAGTATAGTTGGAGTAGGGACTTACACAGATACGCAGTATTTT. Full variable domain (rest looked up from reference TRBV19 and TRBJ2-3): DGGITQSPKYLFRKEGQNVTLSCEQNLNHDAMYWYRQDPGQGLRLIYYSQIVNDFQKGDIAEGYSVSREKKESFPLTVTSAQKNPTAFYLCASSIVGVGTYTDTQYFGPGTRLTVL.

The chain combines TRBV4-1 with TRBJ1-5; D possibly corresponds to TRBD1 (6 bases). Per germline, CDR1 MGHRA and CDR2 YSYEKL. There are 16 residues in the CDR3. The V gene lost 1 base and the J gene lost 4 bases, with 14 bases spanning the gap. In DNA form, the CDR3 reads TGCGCCAGCAGCCAAGGGCCACCGGACAGAAATCAGCCCCAGCATTTT. Protein product: CASSQGPPDRNQPQHF.

The genes are TRBV28 and TRBJ1-3; TRBD1 aligns across 9 bases. The CDR3 totals 13 residues. Trimming removed 5 bases from V and 8 bases from J; junction bases left unmatched: 4. Germline CDR1 is MDHEN and CDR2 is SYDVKM. CDR3 sequence reads: CASSSNRGHTIYF. For the CDR3, the DNA is TGTGCCAGCAGTAGCAACAGGGGGCACACCATATATTTT.

V usage is TRBV18 and J usage is TRBJ2-7, with 11 bases fitting TRBD2. After removal of 2 bases from V and 7 bases from J, the junction contained 19 bases not matched to a gene. Germline V gene sequence: CDR1 KGHSH, CDR2 LQKENI. The CDR3 loop spans 19 amino acids. The CDR3 is CASSPDHQLGLAGRWEQYF. The CDR3 bases are TGTGCCAGCTCACCAGACCACCAGCTCGGACTAGCGGGCCGGTGGGAGCAGTACTTC.

V is TRBV10-1 and J is TRBJ2-7; D might be TRBD1 (6 bases). The length of the CDR3 is 16 residues. The V end lost 4 bases, the J end lost 1 base, and 17 bases lay between the germline ends. Germline V gene data show CDR1 as WNHNN and CDR2 as SYGVQD (reference sequence). The CDR3 loop is CASSGSGVDPSYEQYF. CDR3 DNA: TGCGCCAGCAGTGGGTCAGGGGTAGATCCTTCCTACGAGCAGTACTTC.

The V gene is TRBV29-1, the J gene TRBJ2-7, with TRBD1 matching 8 bases. Trimming removed 0 bases from V and 2 bases from J; junction bases left unmatched: 9. Germline V gene data show CDR1 as SQVTM and CDR2 as ANQGSEA. The CDR3 runs 16 residues. As DNA, the CDR3 is TGCAGCGTTGAAGACACCCGGACAGGGAAGCCCTACGAGCAGTACTTC. Protein: CSVEDTRTGKPYEQYF.

The V and J genes are TRBV7-9 and TRBJ1-1, with D unclear. Germline V gives CDR1 SEHNR, CDR2 FQNEAQ (reference sequence). The CDR3 spans 12 residues. V was cut by 3 bases and J by 7 bases, with 9 bases left in between. In DNA, the CDR3 is TGTGCCAGCAGCTTTCCGAGAAATGAAGCTTTCTTT. This encodes CASSFPRNEAFF.

This sequence joins TRBV6-1 and TRBJ2-7, with TRBD1 identical over 9 bases. Trimming at V came to 6 bases and at J to 2 bases, leaving 8 bases not matched to a gene. CDR3 length: 15 residues. Germline lookup yields CDR1 MNHNS and CDR2 SASEGT. The CDR3 protein is CASSEMTGGAYEQYF. The CDR3, as DNA: TGTGCCAGCAGCGAGATGACAGGGGGAGCCTACGAGCAGTACTTC.

This chain connects TRBV9 to TRBJ1-2, with D possibly matching TRBD1 (6 bases). CDR1 SGDLS and CDR2 YYNGEE come from the germline V gene. Trimming removed 3 bases at V and 7 bases at J, with 16 bases between. This CDR3 is 14 amino acids long. CDR3 sequence (DNA): TGTGCCAGCAGCGGAGCAATACAGGGTTTTGGCTACACCTTC. It specifies CASSGAIQGFGYTF. The entire variable domain, with the rest obtained from reference TRBV9 and TRBJ1-2, is as follows: DSGVTQTPKHLITATGQRVTLRCSPRSGDLSVYWYQQSLDQGLQFLIQYYNGEERAKGNILERFSAQQFPDLHSELNLSSLELGDSALYFCASSGAIQGFGYTFGSGTRLTVV.

The chain carries TRBV10-1 and TRBJ2-2; the D gene is possibly TRBD1 (6 bases). Trimming cost V 10 bases and J 4 bases, with 13 bases left between them. CDR1 and CDR2 from the germline V gene are WNHNN and SYGVQD (reference sequence). The CDR3 sequence is 13 residues long. CDR3 amino acids: CATARDTTGELFF. The CDR3 DNA reads as TGCGCCACTGCGAGGGACACCACCGGGGAGCTGTTTTTT.

The gene calls are TRBV19 and TRBJ1-2, with TRBD1 as a possible D gene (5 bases). Germline V gene data show CDR1 as LNHDA and CDR2 as SQIVND (reference sequence). The CDR3 contains 14 residues. With 2 bases removed from V and 6 bases from J, the gap between germline ends came to 13 bases. CDR3 bases: TGTGCCAGTAGTATAAATGCAGGGTCGGATGGCTACACCTTC. The encoded protein is CASSINAGSDGYTF. The full variable domain, rest sourced from reference TRBV19 and TRBJ1-2, is DGGITQSPKYLFRKEGQNVTLSCEQNLNHDAMYWYRQDPGQGLRLIYYSQIVNDFQKGDIAEGYSVSREKKESFPLTVTSAQKNPTAFYLCASSINAGSDGYTFGSGTRLTVV.

V and J are TRBV4-2 and TRBJ2-7; TRBD2 aligns across 8 bases. V lost 0 bases to trimming and J lost 5 bases; unmatched junction nucleotides: 12. In germline, CDR1 is LGHNA, CDR2 YNFKEQ. The CDR3 consists of 17 residues. The CDR3 region is CASSQESGSSFRDEQYF. In DNA, the CDR3 is TGTGCCAGCAGCCAAGAAAGCGGGAGTTCCTTTCGAGACGAGCAGTACTTC.

The chain employs TRBV12-5 and TRBJ1-1; the D gene is possibly TRBD1 (6 bases). Germline V gene sequence: CDR1 LGHNT, CDR2 FRNRAP. The CDR3 is 13 amino acids. Trimming took off 7 bases at V and 4 bases at J, with 13 bases between the two ends. The CDR3 sequence: CASEDGTTTEAFF. CDR3 DNA sequence: TGTGCTAGTGAGGACGGGACAACCACTGAAGCTTTCTTT.

V and J are TRBV15 and TRBJ1-2; a possible D gene is TRBD1 (6 bases). Trimming shortened V by 1 base and J by 0 bases, and 27 bases separated the two germline ends. Germline loops: CDR1 LNHNV, CDR2 YYDKDF (reference sequence). The CDR3 covers 21 residues. The CDR3 is CATSRVPWGRDNNSTNYGYTF. The CDR3 coding sequence is TGTGCCACCAGCAGAGTTCCTTGGGGCCGGGACAACAACTCAACTAACTATGGCTACACCTTC.

The rearrangement uses TRBV7-9 and TRBJ2-2; no firm D call. Deletions cut 3 bases from V and 6 bases from J, with 17 bases between. There are 16 residues in the CDR3. Germline loops: CDR1 SEHNR, CDR2 FQNEAQ (reference sequence). The chain's CDR3 is CASSLRPSLVAGELFF. CDR3 bases: TGTGCCAGCAGCTTGAGGCCCAGCTTGGTGGCCGGGGAGCTGTTTTTT. Together with reference TRBV7-9 and TRBJ2-2, the CDR3 gives the full variable domain: DTGVSQNPRHKITKRGQNVTFRCDPISEHNRLYWYRQTLGQGPEFLTYFQNEAQLEKSRLLSDRFSAERPKGSFSTLEIQRTEQGDSAMYLCASSLRPSLVAGELFFGEGSRLTVL.

Comments on this clone: This specimen includes other DNA sequences encoding the same CDR3. The chain employs TRBV9 and TRBJ1-1; D is ambiguous. V dropped 0 bases and J dropped 1 base, with 4 bases sitting between them. Germline assignment: CDR1 SGDLS and CDR2 YYNGEE. The CDR3 has 13 amino acids. Here the CDR3 DNA reads TGTGCCAGCAGCGTAGCAGGGAACACTGAAGCTTTCTTT. Translating gives CASSVAGNTEAFF.

This chain uses TRBV30 with TRBJ2-1; 8 bases align to TRBD2. The CDR3 is 17 residues long. Germline V gene sequence: CDR1 GTSNPN, CDR2 SVGIG (reference sequence). Germline trimming cut 0 bases from V and 2 bases from J; bases unmatched to any gene: 9. As DNA, the CDR3 is TGTGCCTGGAGTGTACGGTTGGCGCGGGGGGCCTACAATGAGCAGTTCTTC. This translates into CAWSVRLARGAYNEQFF.

V usage is TRBV7-2 and J usage is TRBJ2-7; D uncertain. Germline V gene sequence: CDR1 SGHTA, CDR2 FQGNSA. Trimming stripped 5 bases from V and 5 bases from J, with 10 bases between. CDR3 length: 12 amino acids. The CDR3 is CASSHPRDEQYF. CDR3 coding DNA: TGTGCCAGCAGCCACCCCCGCGACGAGCAGTACTTC. Full variable domain (rest looked up from reference TRBV7-2 and TRBJ2-7): GAGVSQSPSNKVTEKGKDVELRCDPISGHTALYWYRQSLGQGLEFLIYFQGNSAPDKSGLPSDRFSAERTGGSVSTLTIQRTQQEDSAVYLCASSHPRDEQYFGPGTRLTVT.

This chain links TRBV11-2 with TRBJ1-1; D unresolved. The germline V and J ends were trimmed by 5 bases and 5 bases, with 18 bases remaining between them. Germline V gene data show CDR1 as SGHAT and CDR2 as FQNNGV. The CDR3 extends over 15 amino acids. CDR3 DNA: TGTGCCAGCAGCACGAGACATTATGAGAAAACTGAAGCTTTCTTT. Amino acids: CASSTRHYEKTEAFF.